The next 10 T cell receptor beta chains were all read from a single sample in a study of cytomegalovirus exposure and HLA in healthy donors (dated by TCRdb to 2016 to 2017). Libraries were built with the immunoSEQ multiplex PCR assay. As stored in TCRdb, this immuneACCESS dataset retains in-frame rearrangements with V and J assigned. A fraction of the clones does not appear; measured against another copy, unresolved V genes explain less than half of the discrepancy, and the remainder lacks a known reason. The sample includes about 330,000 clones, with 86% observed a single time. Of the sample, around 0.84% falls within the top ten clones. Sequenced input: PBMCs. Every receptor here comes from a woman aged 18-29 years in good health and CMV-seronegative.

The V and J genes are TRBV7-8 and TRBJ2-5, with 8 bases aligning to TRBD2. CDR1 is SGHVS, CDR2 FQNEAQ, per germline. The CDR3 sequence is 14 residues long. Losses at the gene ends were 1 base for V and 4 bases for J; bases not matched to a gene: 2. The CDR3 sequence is CASSLGLAGETQYF. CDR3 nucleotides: TGTGCCAGCAGCTTAGGGCTAGCGGGAGAGACCCAGTACTTC.

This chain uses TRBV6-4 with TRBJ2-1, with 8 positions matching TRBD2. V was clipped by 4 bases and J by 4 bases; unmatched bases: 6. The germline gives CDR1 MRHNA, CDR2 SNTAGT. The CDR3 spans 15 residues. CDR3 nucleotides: TGTGCCAGCAGTGTCATTAGCGGGGCTTACAATGAGCAGTTCTTC. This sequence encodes CASSVISGAYNEQFF.

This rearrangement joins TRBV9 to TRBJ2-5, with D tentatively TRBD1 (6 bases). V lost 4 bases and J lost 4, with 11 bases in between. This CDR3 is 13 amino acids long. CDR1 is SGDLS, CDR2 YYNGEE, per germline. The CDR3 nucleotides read TGTGCCAGCAGCCCCGGGACAACAGAGACCCAGTACTTC. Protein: CASSPGTTETQYF.

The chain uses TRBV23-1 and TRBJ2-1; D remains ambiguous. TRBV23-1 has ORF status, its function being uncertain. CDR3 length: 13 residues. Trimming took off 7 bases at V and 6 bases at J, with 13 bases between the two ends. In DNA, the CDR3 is TGCGCCAGCATCCCTGGAGCTTTCAATGAGCAGTTCTTC. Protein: CASIPGAFNEQFF.

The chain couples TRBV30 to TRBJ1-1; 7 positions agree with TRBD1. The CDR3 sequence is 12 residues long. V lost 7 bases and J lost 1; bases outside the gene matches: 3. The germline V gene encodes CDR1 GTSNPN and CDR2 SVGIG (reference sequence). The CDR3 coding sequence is TGTGCCTTTAGGGGGCAGAACACTGAAGCTTTCTTT. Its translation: CAFRGQNTEAFF.

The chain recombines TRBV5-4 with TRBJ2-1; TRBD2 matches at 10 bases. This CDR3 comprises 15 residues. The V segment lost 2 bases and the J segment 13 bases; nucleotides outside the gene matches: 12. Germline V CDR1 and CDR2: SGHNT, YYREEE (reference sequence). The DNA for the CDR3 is TGTGCCAGCAGCTTAGGGGGGGCTAGCGGGAGTTTCCAGTTCTTC. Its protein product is CASSLGGASGSFQFF.

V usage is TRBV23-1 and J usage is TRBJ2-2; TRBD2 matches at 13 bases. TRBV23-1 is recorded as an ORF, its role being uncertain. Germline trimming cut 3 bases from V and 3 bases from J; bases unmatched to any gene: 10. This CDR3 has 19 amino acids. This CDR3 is CASSHAKTSGRYDTGELFF. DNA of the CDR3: TGCGCCAGCAGTCACGCAAAGACTAGCGGGAGGTATGACACCGGGGAGCTGTTTTTT.

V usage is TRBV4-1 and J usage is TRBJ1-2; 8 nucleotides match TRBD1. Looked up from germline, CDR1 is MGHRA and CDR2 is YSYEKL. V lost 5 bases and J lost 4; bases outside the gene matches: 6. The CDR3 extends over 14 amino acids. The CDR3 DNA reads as TGCGCCAGCAGCAAGGGACAGGCCCTCTATGGCTACACCTTC. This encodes CASSKGQALYGYTF.

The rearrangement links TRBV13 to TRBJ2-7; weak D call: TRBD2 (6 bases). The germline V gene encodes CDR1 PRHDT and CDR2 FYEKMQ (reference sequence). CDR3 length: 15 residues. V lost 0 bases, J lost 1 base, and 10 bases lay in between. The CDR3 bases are TGTGCCAGCAGCTTAGGACTAGCTAGGTCCTACGAGCAGTACTTC. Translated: CASSLGLARSYEQYF.

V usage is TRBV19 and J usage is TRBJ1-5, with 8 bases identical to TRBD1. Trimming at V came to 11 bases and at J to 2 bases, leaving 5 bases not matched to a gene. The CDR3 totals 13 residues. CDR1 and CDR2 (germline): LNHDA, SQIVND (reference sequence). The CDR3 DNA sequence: TGTGCCGGAGGACAGGGAGGCAATCAGCCCCAGCATTTT. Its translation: CAGGQGGNQPQHF.